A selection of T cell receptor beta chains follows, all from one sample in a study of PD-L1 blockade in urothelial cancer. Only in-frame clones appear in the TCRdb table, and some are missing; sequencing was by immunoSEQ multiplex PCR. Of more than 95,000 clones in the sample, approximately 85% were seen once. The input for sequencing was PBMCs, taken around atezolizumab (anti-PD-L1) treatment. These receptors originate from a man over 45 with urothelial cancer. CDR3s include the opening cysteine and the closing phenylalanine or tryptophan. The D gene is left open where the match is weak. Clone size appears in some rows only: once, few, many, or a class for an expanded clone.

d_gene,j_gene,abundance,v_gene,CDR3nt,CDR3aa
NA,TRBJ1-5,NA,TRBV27,TGTGCCAGCAGTTTGTCCGGTTCCCAGCCCCAGCATTTT,CASSLSGSQPQHF
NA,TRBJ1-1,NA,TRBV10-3,TGTGCCATCAGTGAGTCCCAACAGAAAAACACTGAAGCTTTCTTT,CAISESQQKNTEAFF
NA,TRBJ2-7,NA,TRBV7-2,TGTGCCAGCAGCCTCAGCGCCGAGCAGTACTTC,CASSLSAEQYF
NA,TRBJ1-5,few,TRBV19,TGTGCCAGTACCACAGGGCGGTTCGGCAATCAGCCCCAGCATTTT,CASTTGRFGNQPQHF
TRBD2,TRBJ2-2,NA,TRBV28,TGTGCCAGCAGTTTACCGGAGACTAGCGGGCTGTCAGGGGAGCTGTTTTTT,CASSLPETSGLSGELFF
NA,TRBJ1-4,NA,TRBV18,TGTGCCAGCTCACCTACGGCAGCAGGAAGAGCTAATGAAAAACTGTTTTTT,CASSPTAAGRANEKLFF
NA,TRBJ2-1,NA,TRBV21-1,TGTGCCAGCAGCATCAAGAGGAGGACTAGCGGGAGTTTGACGGGCAATGAGCAGTTCTTC,CASSIKRRTSGSLTGNEQFF
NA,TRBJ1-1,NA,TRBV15,TGTGCCACCAGCAGATTGAACTCTGAAGCTTTCTTT,CATSRLNSEAFF
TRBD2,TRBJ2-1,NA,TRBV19,TGTGCCAGTAGAGCGGGAGCTTCGGTCGGGCGCAATGAGCAGTTCTTC,CASRAGASVGRNEQFF
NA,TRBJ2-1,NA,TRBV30,TGTGCCTGGAGGAAAGGGGCGGGGGCGTACAATGAGCAGTTCTTC,CAWRKGAGAYNEQFF
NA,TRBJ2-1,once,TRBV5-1,TGCGCCAGCAGCCTCCGGGTCGGCAATGAGCAGTTCTTC,CASSLRVGNEQFF